This record concerns one T cell receptor beta chain sequence. Its specificity is unknown. The data derive from a study of cytomegalovirus exposure and HLA in healthy donors. Overall study: One earlier analysis, a look at approximately 190 million T cells, found some 100 million unique TCR beta sequences. General study findings and limits: Cytomegalovirus-associated status was assigned to approximately 160 TCR beta chains. Roughly uniform sequencing depth across donors was assumed, possibly incorrectly. In a later analysis, most CMV-associated TCR beta chains appeared HLA-restricted.

The PCR ran on 60 Vbeta and 13 Jbeta primers. This table comes from immunoSEQ multiplex PCR, and its TCRdb copy is limited to in-frame clones, with some not included. The profile shows approximately 110,000 clones, around 75% of them singletons. V lost 4 bases to trimming and J lost 0 bases; unmatched junction nucleotides: 9. Germline V lookup: CDR1 SGHKS, CDR2 YYEKEE (reference sequence). The CDR3 length is 17 residues. The specimen sequenced was PBMCs. The TCR comes from a woman aged 25 to 39 in good health and CMV-seronegative. The chain recombines TRBV5-5 with TRBJ1-5; TRBD1 aligns across 8 bases. CDR3 region: CASSAGTGSYSNQPQHF. CDR3 nucleotides: TGTGCCAGCAGCGCCGGGACAGGTAGTTATAGCAATCAGCCCCAGCATTTT.